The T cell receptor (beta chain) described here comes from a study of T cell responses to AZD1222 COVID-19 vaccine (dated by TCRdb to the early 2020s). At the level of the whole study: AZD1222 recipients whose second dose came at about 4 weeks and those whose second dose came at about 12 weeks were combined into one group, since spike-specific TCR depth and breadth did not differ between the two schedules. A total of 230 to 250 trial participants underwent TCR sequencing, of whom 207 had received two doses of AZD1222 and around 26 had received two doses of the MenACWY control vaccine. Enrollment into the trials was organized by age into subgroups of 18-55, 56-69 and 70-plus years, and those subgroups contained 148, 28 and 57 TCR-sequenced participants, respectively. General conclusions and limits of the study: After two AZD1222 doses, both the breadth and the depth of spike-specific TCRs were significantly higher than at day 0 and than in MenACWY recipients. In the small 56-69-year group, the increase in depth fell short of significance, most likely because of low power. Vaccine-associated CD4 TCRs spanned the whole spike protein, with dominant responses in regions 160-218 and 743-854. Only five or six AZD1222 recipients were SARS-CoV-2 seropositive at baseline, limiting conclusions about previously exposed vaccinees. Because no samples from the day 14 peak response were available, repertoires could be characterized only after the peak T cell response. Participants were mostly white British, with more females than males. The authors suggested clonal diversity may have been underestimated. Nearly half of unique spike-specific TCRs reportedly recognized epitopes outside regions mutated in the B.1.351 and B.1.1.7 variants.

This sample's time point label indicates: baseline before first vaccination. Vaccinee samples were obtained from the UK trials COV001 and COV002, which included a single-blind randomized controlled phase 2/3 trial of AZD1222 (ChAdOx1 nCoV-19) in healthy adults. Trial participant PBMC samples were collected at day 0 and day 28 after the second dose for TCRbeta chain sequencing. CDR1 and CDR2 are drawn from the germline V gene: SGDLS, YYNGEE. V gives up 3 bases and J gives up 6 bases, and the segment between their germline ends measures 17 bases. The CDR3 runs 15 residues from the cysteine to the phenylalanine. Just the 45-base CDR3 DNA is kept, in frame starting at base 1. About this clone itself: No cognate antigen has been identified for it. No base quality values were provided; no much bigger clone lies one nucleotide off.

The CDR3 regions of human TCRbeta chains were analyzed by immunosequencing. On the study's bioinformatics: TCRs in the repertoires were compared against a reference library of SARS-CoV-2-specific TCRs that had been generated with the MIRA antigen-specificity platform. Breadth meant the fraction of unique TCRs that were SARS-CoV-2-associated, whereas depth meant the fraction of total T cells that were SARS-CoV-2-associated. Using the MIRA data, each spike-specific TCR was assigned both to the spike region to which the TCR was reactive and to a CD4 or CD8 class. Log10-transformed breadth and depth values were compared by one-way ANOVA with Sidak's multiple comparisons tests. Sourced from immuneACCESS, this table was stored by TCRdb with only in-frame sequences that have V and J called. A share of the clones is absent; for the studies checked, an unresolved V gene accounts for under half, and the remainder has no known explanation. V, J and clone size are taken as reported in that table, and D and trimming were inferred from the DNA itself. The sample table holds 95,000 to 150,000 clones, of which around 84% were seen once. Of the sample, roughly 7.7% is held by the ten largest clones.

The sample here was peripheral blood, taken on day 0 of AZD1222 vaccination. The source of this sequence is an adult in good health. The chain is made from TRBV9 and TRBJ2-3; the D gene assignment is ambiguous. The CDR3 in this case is CASSGLNSLGDTQYF. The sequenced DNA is TGTGCCAGCAGCGGGCTCAACTCCCTGGGGGATACGCAGTATTTT.